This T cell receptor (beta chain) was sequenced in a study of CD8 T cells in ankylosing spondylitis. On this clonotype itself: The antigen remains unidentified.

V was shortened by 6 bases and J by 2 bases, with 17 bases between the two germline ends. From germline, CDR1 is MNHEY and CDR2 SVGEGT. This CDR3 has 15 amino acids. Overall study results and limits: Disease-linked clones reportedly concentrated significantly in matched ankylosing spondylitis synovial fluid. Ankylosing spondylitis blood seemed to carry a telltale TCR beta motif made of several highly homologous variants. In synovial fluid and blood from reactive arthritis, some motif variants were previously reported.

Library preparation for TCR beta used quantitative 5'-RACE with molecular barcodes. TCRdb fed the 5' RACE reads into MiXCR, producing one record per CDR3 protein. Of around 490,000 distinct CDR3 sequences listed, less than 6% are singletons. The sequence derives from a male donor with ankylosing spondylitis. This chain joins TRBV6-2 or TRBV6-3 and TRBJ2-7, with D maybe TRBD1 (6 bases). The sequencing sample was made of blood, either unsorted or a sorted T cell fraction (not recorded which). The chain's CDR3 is CASSQCSGVTYEQYF. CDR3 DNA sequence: TGTGCCAGCAGCCAATGTTCAGGGGTTACCTACGAGCAGTACTTC.